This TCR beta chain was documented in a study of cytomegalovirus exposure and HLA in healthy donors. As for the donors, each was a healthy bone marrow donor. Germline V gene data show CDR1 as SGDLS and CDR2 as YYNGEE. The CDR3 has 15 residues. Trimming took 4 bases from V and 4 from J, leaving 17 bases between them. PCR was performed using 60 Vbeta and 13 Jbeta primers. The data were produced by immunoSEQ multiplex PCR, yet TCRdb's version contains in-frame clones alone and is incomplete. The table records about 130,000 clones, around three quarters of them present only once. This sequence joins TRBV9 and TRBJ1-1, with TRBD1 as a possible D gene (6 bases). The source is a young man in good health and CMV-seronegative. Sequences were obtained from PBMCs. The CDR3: CASSPPGVEGTEAFF. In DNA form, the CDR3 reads TGTGCCAGCAGCCCCCCAGGGGTTGAGGGCACTGAAGCTTTCTTT.